This entry concerns a single TCR beta chain. These data come from a study of blood T cell repertoires in COVID-19. V lost 4 bases, J lost 7 bases, and 10 bases stayed unmatched. CDR3 length: 14 residues. The germline V gene has CDR1 SGHRS and CDR2 YFSETQ. Profiling relied on immunoSEQ multiplex PCR, and the TCRdb table lists in-frame clones only, not all of them. In the table there are 95,000 to 150,000 clones, approximately 85% of which are singletons. Sequenced sample: peripheral blood. The receptor was derived from a human donor in a cohort sampled during active COVID-19. This chain connects TRBV5-1 to TRBJ1-2; 7 bases line up with TRBD1. CDR3 region: CASSITGADGGYTF. The CDR3, as DNA: TGCGCCAGCAGCATTACAGGGGCCGACGGTGGCTACACCTTC. Complete variable domain (other parts from reference TRBV5-1 and TRBJ1-2): KAGVTQTPRYLIKTRGQQVTLSCSPISGHRSVSWYQQTPGQGLQFLFEYFSETQRNKGNFPGRFSGRQFSNSRSEMNVSTLELGDSALYLCASSITGADGGYTFGSGTRLTVV.